This T cell receptor beta chain is drawn from a study of blood T cells in healthy people across ages (dated by TCRdb to the mid-2010s). Regarding the research as a whole: In model experiments, template switching captured about one uniquely barcoded TCR beta cDNA molecule for every two T cells. Age-related changes in TCR beta repertoire diversity were measured in the study by deep sequencing normalized with unique cDNA molecular identifiers. The donors were split into four age groups: young (average about 16 years), middle-aged (roughly 39), aged (about 62) and long-lived (roughly 88). Donors of different ages were randomly distributed across sequencing lanes to avoid experimental bias. The study analyzed two additional independent replicas of 1 million unique cDNA reads from the same blood draw for two donors, one aged 18 to 30 and one aged 80 or older.

Here is what the overall study found, with its caveats: Estimates of total diversity based on one million sequenced T cells were regarded as lower bounds and as underestimates. The long-lived group showed more naive CD4+ T cells, fewer expanded clones and increased TCR diversity than the aged group, suggesting age selection. Donor CMV infection status was unknown, potentially confounding age-related changes in expanded clonotypes. A strong correlation was found between observed TCR beta diversity and the percentage of naive T cells measured by flow cytometry. As age increased, observed TCR beta diversity per million T cells dropped in a roughly linear way, and a significant reduction was already evident by age about 40. Bulk unsorted PBMC profiling prevented conclusive comparison of naive and antigen-experienced compartments.

This clonotype was observed a handful of times. Its antigen is not yet known. Base qualities are not at hand, and no much larger clone is one base apart. The roughly 38 donors, aged about 6 to 95 years, were systemically healthy Caucasian individuals from Russia. Each donor gave roughly 9 milliliters of peripheral blood, drawn into EDTA-treated Vacutainer tubes. Ficoll-Paque density-gradient centrifugation was used to isolate PBMCs, with at least 6 million per sample. Trizol reagent was used to extract total RNA from the PBMCs, yielding at least 6 micrograms per sample. For every donor, an aliquot of PBMCs went through flow cytometry to measure the percentages of naive CD45RAhigh/CD27high T cells. The germline V gene sets CDR1 to MGHRA and CDR2 to YSYEKL. Counted from cysteine to phenylalanine, this CDR3 has 15 amino acids. Only CDR3 DNA is held: 45 bases, read in frame from base 1. V is cut by 1 base and J by 5 bases, and the space between the germline ends is 14 bases.

The library was generated by 5' RACE. Reads for this sample came from an Illumina HiSeq 2500. A second PCR of roughly 6 to 11 cycles was run with a J-beta primer mix and a sample-barcoded 5' primer. A unique molecular identifier was introduced onto each TCR beta cDNA molecule by a template-switch 5' adaptor carrying 12 random nucleotides. Each sample yielded at least 3 million CDR3-containing paired-end reads. All of the RNA was converted into first-strand cDNA using the Mint cDNA synthesis kit, with a TRBC-specific oligonucleotide serving as the primer. All cDNA was treated with uracil-DNA glycosylase and then went through a first 18-cycle PCR with the universal primers M1SS and BC2_uni_R. Concerning the study's data processing: For normalization, 1 million high-quality reads were randomly selected from each sample, with every read carrying a distinct molecular identifier. Instead of being binned into consensus sequences, reads that shared molecular identifiers were thrown out. CDR3 identification, clonotype clustering and error correction used MiTCR with a Q25 quality threshold and the strictest error-elimination algorithm. Lower-bound total TCR beta diversity was estimated with a nonparametric unseen species model using Euler transformation. Starting from the raw public reads, TCRdb applied fastp trimming at Q25, assembled clones with MiXCR and retained in-frame beta chains. CDR3 protein duplicates are merged, each entry listing the most common genes and DNA. TCRdb's processing, not the authors' own work, is the source of the V and J calls. Across this sample there are about 640,000 distinct CDR3 sequences, with 58% seen only once. The ten top clones hold 30% to 45% of the sample.

The sequencing input was blood. This receptor was taken from a man aged 60 to 69 in good health. In this chain, TRBV4-1 is recombined with TRBJ1-2; D gene: possibly TRBD1, on 5 matching bases. Read as DNA, the sequence is TGCGCCAGCAGCCAAGGTGGGGCCCAATTATATGGCTACACCTTC. It translates as CASSQGGAQLYGYTF.